A selection of T cell receptor beta chains follows, all from one sample in a study of OX40 agonist ivuxolimab in advanced cancers. Generated by immunoSEQ multiplex PCR, the TCRdb table keeps only in-frame clones and is missing some. The sample gives tens of thousands of clones, roughly 90% of which show up once; over 7.5% is in the top ten. Specimen: CD4+ or CD8+ T cells sorted from blood, collected in a trial of the OX40 agonist ivuxolimab. The origin of the receptors is an adult with an advanced solid tumor such as melanoma, head and neck, liver or kidney cancer. The CDR3 runs from the conserved cysteine through the conserved F or W. A D gene is named only where the DNA matches it firmly. The size of a clone is reported for some rows only, either as once, few or many, or as a class for expanded clones.

v_gene: TRBV5-1
d_gene: -
abundance: -
j_gene: TRBJ2-1
CDR3nt: TGCGCCAGCAGCTTGATGAATGAGCAGTTCTTC
CDR3aa: CASSLMNEQFF

v_gene: TRBV6-4
d_gene: TRBD2
abundance: -
j_gene: TRBJ2-3
CDR3nt: TGTGCCAGCAGTGACGCGGGGGGGGCCACAGATACGCAGTATTTT
CDR3aa: CASSDAGGATDTQYF

v_gene: TRBV5-6
d_gene: -
abundance: -
j_gene: TRBJ2-1
CDR3nt: TGTGCCAGCAGCCCCCCGAACGCAGGTCCCCCTGATGGTGAGCAGTTCTTC
CDR3aa: CASSPPNAGPPDGEQFF

v_gene: TRBV7-9
d_gene: -
abundance: -
j_gene: TRBJ2-1
CDR3nt: TGTGCCAGCAGCCCACCGGGACACCACTCGCACAATGAGCAGTTCTTC
CDR3aa: CASSPPGHHSHNEQFF

v_gene: TRBV19
d_gene: TRBD2
abundance: -
j_gene: TRBJ2-1
CDR3nt: TGTGCCAGTAGTACTACTAGCGGGGGATACAATGAGCAGTTCTTC
CDR3aa: CASSTTSGGYNEQFF

v_gene: TRBV13
d_gene: TRBD2
abundance: -
j_gene: TRBJ2-5
CDR3nt: TGTGCCAGCAGTTTAGCGGGGGGACCCCAAGAGACCCAGTACTTC
CDR3aa: CASSLAGGPQETQYF

v_gene: TRBV19
d_gene: -
abundance: -
j_gene: TRBJ2-2
CDR3nt: TGTGCCAGTACCCTAAGGGGTACCGGGGAGCTGTTTTTT
CDR3aa: CASTLRGTGELFF

v_gene: TRBV6-5
d_gene: TRBD2
abundance: -
j_gene: TRBJ2-5
CDR3nt: TGTGCCAGCAGTTACTGGGGGGGGCAAGAGACCCAGTACTTC
CDR3aa: CASSYWGGQETQYF

v_gene: TRBV13
d_gene: -
abundance: -
j_gene: TRBJ2-3
CDR3nt: TGTGCCAGCAGCTTGGGCAGCTGGGACAGCACAGATACGCAGTATTTT
CDR3aa: CASSLGSWDSTDTQYF

v_gene: TRBV5-5
d_gene: TRBD1
abundance: -
j_gene: TRBJ1-1
CDR3nt: TGTGCCAGCAGCTTGGCCAGGGCGAGGACAGGGAACACTGAAGCTTTCTTT
CDR3aa: CASSLARARTGNTEAFF

v_gene: TRBV7-7
d_gene: -
abundance: once
j_gene: TRBJ2-3
CDR3nt: TGTGCCAGCAGCAAGGTGTGGGGGGCCGCCCATACGCAGTATTTT
CDR3aa: CASSKVWGAAHTQYF

v_gene: TRBV2
d_gene: TRBD2
abundance: -
j_gene: TRBJ2-7
CDR3nt: TGTGCCACCGAGCGGGGTAGGAGTTTGAATTCCGAGCAGTACTTC
CDR3aa: CATERGRSLNSEQYF

v_gene: TRBV4-3
d_gene: -
abundance: -
j_gene: TRBJ1-2
CDR3nt: TGCGCCAGCAGCCAAGATCAACTGGGAAACTATGGCTACACCTTC
CDR3aa: CASSQDQLGNYGYTF

v_gene: TRBV6-5
d_gene: TRBD2
abundance: -
j_gene: TRBJ2-1
CDR3nt: TGTGCCACCGTGACTAGCGAGGTGGGTGAGCAGTTCTTC
CDR3aa: CATVTSEVGEQFF

v_gene: TRBV5-4
d_gene: -
abundance: -
j_gene: TRBJ1-5
CDR3nt: TGTGCCAGCAGCATGGGCAATCAGCCCCAGCATTTT
CDR3aa: CASSMGNQPQHF

v_gene: TRBV11-2
d_gene: -
abundance: once
j_gene: TRBJ1-2
CDR3nt: TGTGCCAGCAGCTTAGCTCTACAGCAAACAGGGCCTAACTATGGCTACACCTTC
CDR3aa: CASSLALQQTGPNYGYTF

v_gene: TRBV5-6
d_gene: -
abundance: -
j_gene: TRBJ1-4
CDR3nt: TGTGCCAGCAGCTTGGGAGCTCAGGGGTCAACTAATGAAAAACTGTTTTTT
CDR3aa: CASSLGAQGSTNEKLFF

v_gene: TRBV9
d_gene: -
abundance: -
j_gene: TRBJ1-6
CDR3nt: TGTGCCAGCAGCCATAATATTGACAGGCCCAATTCACCCCTCCACTTT
CDR3aa: CASSHNIDRPNSPLHF

v_gene: TRBV21-1
d_gene: -
abundance: -
j_gene: TRBJ1-3
CDR3nt: TGTGCCAGCAGCAGAGGGGGACCCTCTGGAAACACCATATATTTT
CDR3aa: CASSRGGPSGNTIYF

v_gene: TRBV13
d_gene: -
abundance: -
j_gene: TRBJ1-3
CDR3nt: TGTGCCAGCAGCCCCAGGACTGTGGTGGACACCATATATTTT
CDR3aa: CASSPRTVVDTIYF

v_gene: TRBV30
d_gene: TRBD2
abundance: -
j_gene: TRBJ2-1
CDR3nt: TGTGCCTGGCGTCGAATACTAGCGGACAAATACAATGAGCAGTTCTTC
CDR3aa: CAWRRILADKYNEQFF

v_gene: TRBV19
d_gene: TRBD2
abundance: -
j_gene: TRBJ2-7
CDR3nt: TGTGCCAGTAGCCGAAGACTAGCGGGGGGCTACGAGCAGTACTTC
CDR3aa: CASSRRLAGGYEQYF

v_gene: TRBV13
d_gene: TRBD1
abundance: -
j_gene: TRBJ2-3
CDR3nt: TGTGCCAGCAGCTCCCGGGACAGGGAAACAGATACGCAGTATTTT
CDR3aa: CASSSRDRETDTQYF

v_gene: TRBV4-1
d_gene: TRBD1
abundance: -
j_gene: TRBJ1-4
CDR3nt: TGCGCCAGCAGCAAGGGACAGGGAAATGAAAAACTGTTTTTT
CDR3aa: CASSKGQGNEKLFF

v_gene: TRBV7-2
d_gene: TRBD2
abundance: -
j_gene: TRBJ2-7
CDR3nt: TGTGCCAGCAGCCATGACCGCTTAGCGGGGCGCACCTACGAGCAGTACTTC
CDR3aa: CASSHDRLAGRTYEQYF

v_gene: TRBV19
d_gene: -
abundance: -
j_gene: TRBJ2-3
CDR3nt: TGTGCCAGTAGCCCGGACGGCACAGATACGCAGTATTTT
CDR3aa: CASSPDGTDTQYF

v_gene: TRBV5-4
d_gene: -
abundance: -
j_gene: TRBJ1-1
CDR3nt: TGTGCCAGCAGCTTCGGACAAAACACTGAAGCTTTCTTT
CDR3aa: CASSFGQNTEAFF

v_gene: TRBV7-3
d_gene: -
abundance: once
j_gene: TRBJ2-1
CDR3nt: TGTGCCAGCAGCTTATCTAACTCCTACAATGAGCAGTTCTTC
CDR3aa: CASSLSNSYNEQFF

v_gene: TRBV9
d_gene: -
abundance: -
j_gene: TRBJ1-6
CDR3nt: TGTGCCAGCAGCGATGGGCAGGGCTTATCACCCCTCCACTTT
CDR3aa: CASSDGQGLSPLHF

v_gene: TRBV7-6
d_gene: -
abundance: -
j_gene: TRBJ1-2
CDR3nt: TGTGCCAGCAGCTTAGCCGAAGGGGACTATGGCTACACCTTC
CDR3aa: CASSLAEGDYGYTF

v_gene: TRBV7-6
d_gene: -
abundance: -
j_gene: TRBJ1-5
CDR3nt: TGTGCCAGCAGCTTGGGGCGGAATAGCAATCAGCCCCAGCATTTT
CDR3aa: CASSLGRNSNQPQHF

v_gene: TRBV14
d_gene: -
abundance: -
j_gene: TRBJ2-7
CDR3nt: TGTGCCAGCAGCCAAGATTTTGGCTCGTACTACGAGCAGTACTTC
CDR3aa: CASSQDFGSYYEQYF

v_gene: TRBV4-1
d_gene: TRBD2
abundance: -
j_gene: TRBJ2-5
CDR3nt: TGCGCCAGCAGCCAATTACTAGCGGGGGAAGAGACCCAGTACTTC
CDR3aa: CASSQLLAGEETQYF

v_gene: TRBV11-3
d_gene: -
abundance: -
j_gene: TRBJ2-7
CDR3nt: TGTGCCAGCAGCGTGGACGGCTACGAGCAGTACTTC
CDR3aa: CASSVDGYEQYF

v_gene: TRBV2
d_gene: TRBD1
abundance: -
j_gene: TRBJ1-5
CDR3nt: TGTGCCAGCAGTGAAGTTGGACAGGAGTATCAGCCCCAGCATTTT
CDR3aa: CASSEVGQEYQPQHF

v_gene: TRBV12-5
d_gene: -
abundance: -
j_gene: TRBJ2-7
CDR3nt: TGTGCTAGTGGTTTGGTACGGTACGAGCAGTACTTC
CDR3aa: CASGLVRYEQYF

v_gene: TRBV5-5
d_gene: TRBD1
abundance: -
j_gene: TRBJ1-2
CDR3nt: TGTGCCAGCAGCTTGGGGACAGGGGCTGGCTACACCTTC
CDR3aa: CASSLGTGAGYTF